The present entry profiles one TCR beta chain with its context. The antigen remains unidentified. This specimen belongs to a study of cytomegalovirus exposure and HLA in healthy donors. General study points: The study assumed roughly uniform donor sequencing depth for presence/absence analyses. According to an earlier analysis, most TCR beta V segments yielded productive rearrangements about 90% or about 30% of the time.

Primers for the PCR totalled 60 Vbeta and 13 Jbeta. Study processing details: Some 80 million unique TCR beta chains, roughly 11 million shared, were counted in a later analysis. Method: immunoSEQ multiplex PCR; TCRdb's copy keeps in-frame clones and lacks some. D and trimming come from the DNA, and the V and J calls and clone size come from that table. This table has 100,000 to 150,000 clones, approximately 71% appearing once. When sampled, the donors appeared nominally healthy, though they likely had unrecorded immune exposures. What was sequenced was PBMCs. The sequence was obtained from a woman aged 45 to 65 in good health and CMV-seronegative.

CDR3 bases: TGTGCCAGCAGCTTAGTTCGCCAAGAGACCCAGTACTTC. This encodes CASSLVRQETQYF. The genes are TRBV13 and TRBJ2-5; D is unclear. The CDR3 covers 13 residues. Trimming cost V 1 base and J 1 base, with 4 bases left between them. CDR1 and CDR2 (germline): PRHDT, FYEKMQ (reference sequence).